This TCR beta chain was identified during a study of T cell changes during pregnancy in multiple sclerosis (dated by TCRdb to about 2019). In terms of the full investigation: The study looked at changes in the T cell repertoire across pregnancy in women with multiple sclerosis.

In this sample, this clone turned up once. Its antigen specificity is not known. Base quality data are lacking; no much larger clone is found one base away. From the cysteine through the phenylalanine, the CDR3 covers 14 amino acids. CDR3 DNA only is kept here, 42 bases in frame from base 1. From a lookup of the germline V gene, CDR1 and CDR2 are MNHEY and SVGAGI. V is pruned by 6 bases and J by 5 bases, leaving 7 bases of the junction without a gene match. The receptor library was made with the immunoSEQ multiplex PCR assay. In its TCRdb copy, this immuneACCESS table keeps in-frame sequences only and misses some clones. Where compared with another copy, unresolved V genes explain less than half of these, and the others have no known cause. A total of approximately 90,000 clones appear in this sample, around 92% of them only once. About 1.7% of the sample is in the top ten clones.

The sequencing used peripheral blood, collected after pregnancy. This receptor chain uses TRBV6-5 and TRBJ1-5, with 7 central nucleotides matching TRBD1. The TCR comes from a female donor in good health, enrolled as a control in a pregnancy study. In nucleotides, the sequence is TGTGCCAGCAGACTGCGACAGGGACATCAGCCCCAGCATTTT. Its protein reads: CASRLRQGHQPQHF.